This is a list of T cell receptor beta chains from one sample in a study of T cell repertoires in cytomegalovirus infection. Using its own MiXCR run on the reads, TCRdb lists one record per CDR3 protein. This repertoire shows roughly 500,000 distinct CDR3 sequences, 30% to 40% found once; its top ten account for about a sixth. The antigens these receptors bind are not known. The source material was cultured PBMCs, sampled from culture after CMV antigen stimulation. These receptors were taken from a human donor in good health (CMV status not recorded). Some clones in this sample may be carry-over from other donors' samples. Both conserved end residues are part of each CDR3. Fields, in order: J gene, V gene, CDR3 length, D gene, clone size, CDR3 protein, CDR3 DNA. A D gene is named only where the DNA matches it firmly. Not all rows give a size; the values are once, few, many and, for expanded clones, a class.

TRBJ2-3,TRBV11-3,14,TRBD2,NA,CASASGASTDTQYF,TGTGCCAGCGCGAGCGGGGCTAGCACAGATACGCAGTATTTT
TRBJ1-1,TRBV28,12,NA,few,CASRLGYRVAFF,TGTGCCAGCAGGTTAGGGTACAGGGTTGCTTTCTTT
TRBJ2-1,TRBV28,14,TRBD2,once,CASRAGTTANEQFF,TGTGCCAGCAGGGCCGGGACTACAGCTAATGAGCAGTTCTTC
TRBJ2-1,TRBV6-6,14,TRBD2,NA,CASMGTRAYNEQFF,TGTGCCAGCATGGGGACTAGAGCTTACAATGAGCAGTTCTTC
TRBJ2-5,TRBV6-6,14,NA,once,CASSFDRVQETQYF,TGTGCCAGCAGCTTCGACAGAGTCCAAGAGACCCAGTACTTC
TRBJ1-5,TRBV19,15,NA,few,CASSISHGLHQPQHF,TGTGCCAGTAGTATAAGCCACGGCTTGCATCAGCCCCAGCATTTT
TRBJ2-7,TRBV28,13,TRBD1,NA,CASSKGQGAAQYF,TGTGCCAGCAGCAAGGGACAGGGGGCTGCGCAGTACTTC
TRBJ2-2,TRBV7-2,16,NA,few,CASSLASTPNTGELFF,TGTGCCAGCAGCTTAGCTTCGACACCGAACACCGGGGAGCTGTTTTTT
TRBJ2-3,TRBV7-8,17,TRBD2,NA,CASSLGLVGGPTDTQYF,TGTGCCAGCAGCTTAGGGTTAGTGGGAGGGCCAACAGATACGCAGTATTTT
TRBJ2-7,TRBV5-6,17,NA,NA,CASSLGRGGSPSYEQYF,TGTGCCAGCAGCTTGGGACGTGGAGGAAGCCCCTCCTACGAGCAGTACTTC
TRBJ2-1,TRBV7-2,15,TRBD1,many,CASCKGQGAGNEQFF,TGTGCCAGCTGTAAGGGACAGGGGGCCGGGAATGAGCAGTTCTTC
TRBJ1-4,TRBV7-8,15,NA,many,CASSSTREGVEKLFF,TGTGCCAGCAGCTCGACCAGGGAGGGGGTTGAAAAACTGTTTTTT
TRBJ2-3,TRBV19,13,NA,NA,CASNAGNTDTQYF,TGTGCCAGTAATGCGGGAAACACAGATACGCAGTATTTT
TRBJ1-1,TRBV12-3/TRBV12-4,17,NA,NA,CASSLAAGPGFNTEAFF,TGTGCCAGCAGTTTAGCAGCGGGGCCCGGTTTTAACACTGAAGCTTTCTTT
TRBJ2-6,TRBV7-6,17,NA,NA,CASSPGPLFSGADVLTF,TGTGCCAGCAGCCCCGGACCGCTCTTCTCTGGGGCCGACGTCCTGACTTTC
TRBJ1-1,TRBV19,11,NA,NA,CASSWDGLAFF,TGTGCCAGTAGTTGGGACGGTCTAGCTTTCTTT
TRBJ2-3,TRBV30,14,NA,many,CAWIKEGITDTQYF,TGTGCCTGGATTAAGGAGGGAATCACAGATACGCAGTATTTT
TRBJ2-3,TRBV7-3,14,NA,few,CASSLLGRADTQYF,TGTGCCAGCAGCTTATTGGGCAGGGCAGATACGCAGTATTTT
TRBJ2-5,TRBV7-2,13,TRBD2,few,CAGGLAGEETQYF,TGTGCGGGAGGGCTAGCGGGAGAAGAGACCCAGTACTTC
TRBJ2-5,TRBV24-1,11,NA,few,CATSDLSLTYF,TGTGCCACCAGTGATTTGTCCCTAACCTACTTC
TRBJ1-3,TRBV5-1,16,TRBD1,once,CASSLTGTGSGNTIYF,TGCGCCAGCAGCTTGACCGGGACAGGCTCTGGAAACACCATATATTTT
TRBJ1-1,TRBV11-3,15,NA,few,CASSWGGNVNTEAFF,TGTGCCAGCAGCTGGGGGGGGAACGTTAACACTGAAGCTTTCTTT
TRBJ2-7,TRBV12-3/TRBV12-4,15,TRBD2,few,CASSFGLAGIYEQYF,TGTGCCAGCAGTTTCGGACTAGCGGGGATCTACGAGCAGTACTTC
TRBJ2-2,TRBV5-3,18,NA,NA,CASSLPHLTGPDTGELFF,TGTGCCAGCAGCTTGCCCCACCTAACCGGGCCGGACACCGGGGAGCTGTTTTTT
TRBJ2-1,TRBV14,15,NA,NA,CASSPSSPPYNEQFF,TGTGCCAGCAGCCCTTCTAGCCCCCCATACAATGAGCAGTTCTTC
TRBJ2-2,TRBV6-2/TRBV6-3,13,NA,NA,CASLWVKGGELFF,TGTGCCAGCCTTTGGGTGAAGGGCGGGGAGCTGTTTTTT
TRBJ2-3,TRBV11-2,12,NA,NA,CASSLDLNTQYF,TGTGCCAGCAGCTTAGACCTAAATACGCAGTATTTT
TRBJ1-5,TRBV19,12,NA,few,CASKEFNQPQHF,TGTGCCAGTAAAGAATTCAATCAGCCCCAGCATTTT
TRBJ2-3,TRBV20-1,10,NA,NA,CSAATDTQYF,TGCAGTGCTGCCACAGATACGCAGTATTTT
TRBJ2-3,TRBV6-5,13,TRBD2,NA,CATRSGGTDTQYF,TGTGCCACCCGGAGCGGGGGCACAGATACGCAGTATTTT
TRBJ1-5,TRBV12-3/TRBV12-4,13,NA,few,CASGYGRGQPQHF,TGTGCCAGCGGCTATGGAAGGGGTCAGCCCCAGCATTTT
TRBJ2-7,TRBV7-9,15,NA,NA,CASSLSQSATYEQYF,TGTGCCAGCAGCTTAAGCCAGTCCGCGACCTACGAGCAGTACTTC
TRBJ1-1,TRBV7-2,13,NA,many,CASSPWRNTEAFF,TGTGCCAGCAGCCCCTGGCGAAACACTGAAGCTTTCTTT
TRBJ2-5,TRBV11-2,15,TRBD1,NA,CASSPTGGFQETQYF,TGTGCCAGCAGCCCGACAGGGGGGTTCCAAGAGACCCAGTACTTC
TRBJ2-1,TRBV6-2/TRBV6-3,13,NA,NA,CASSILGGNEQFF,TGTGCCAGCAGTATACTCGGGGGAAATGAGCAGTTCTTC
TRBJ2-5,TRBV10-1,14,NA,NA,CASSPGQLPETQYF,TGCGCCAGCAGTCCCGGACAGTTACCCGAGACCCAGTACTTC
TRBJ2-5,TRBV12-3/TRBV12-4,14,TRBD1,few,CASSFGQGGQTQYF,TGTGCCAGCAGTTTTGGACAGGGTGGACAGACCCAGTACTTC
TRBJ1-1,TRBV24-1,12,NA,few,CATSDQGTEAFF,TGTGCCACCAGTGATCAGGGGACTGAAGCTTTCTTT
TRBJ1-2,TRBV7-9,14,NA,few,CASSLGQFNYGYTF,TGTGCCAGCAGCCTCGGACAGTTTAACTATGGCTACACCTTC
TRBJ1-3,TRBV6-5,17,NA,NA,CASSYSAARTSGNTIYF,TGTGCCAGCAGTTACTCTGCGGCCCGGACATCTGGAAACACCATATATTTT
TRBJ1-4,TRBV7-2,15,NA,few,CASSFSADFNEKLFF,TGTGCCAGCAGCTTCTCGGCAGACTTCAATGAAAAACTGTTTTTT
TRBJ2-3,TRBV6-1,13,NA,few,CASSHDGTDTQYF,TGTGCCAGCAGTCACGACGGAACAGATACGCAGTATTTT